The 18 T cell receptor beta chains given below trace back to one sample, sequenced in a study of blood T cell repertoires in COVID-19. TCRdb's table, derived via immunoSEQ multiplex PCR, lists solely in-frame clones and lacks some. The repertoire holds some 150,000 clones, with less than 90% as singletons. Material for sequencing was PBMCs or T cells enriched from blood (not recorded which). The receptors stem from a woman aged 45-65 years who had recovered from COVID-19.

There are a few counts of this clone. The chain carries TRBV7-9 and TRBJ1-2; unclear D gene. Germline CDR1 is SEHNR and CDR2 is FQNEAQ (reference sequence). Trimming pared 2 bases from V and 6 bases from J, leaving 19 bases between. The CDR3 is 16 residues long. CDR3 sequence reads: CASSLPGLGGGNGYTF. The CDR3 DNA reads as TGTGCCAGCAGCTTACCGGGTTTAGGAGGTGGGAATGGCTACACCTTC.

V usage is TRBV5-6 and J usage is TRBJ2-7; TRBD2 is a possible D gene (5 bases). Trimming cost V 5 bases and J 3 bases, with 24 bases left between them. Germline V gene data show CDR1 as SGHDT and CDR2 as YYEEEE. The CDR3 spans 17 residues. For the CDR3, the DNA is TGTGCCAGCAGTTCGGATAGGCGCGGGTCCCCATACTACGAGCAGTACGTC. Encoded protein: CASSSDRRGSPYYEQYV.

The chain joins TRBV9 to TRBJ2-3, with 7 bases aligning to TRBD2. Germline CDR1 SGDLS, CDR2 YYNGEE. The CDR3 is made up of 17 amino acids. The J segment lost 0 bases and the V segment lost 4 bases, leaving 11 bases of the junction unmatched. The CDR3 DNA is TGTGCCAGCAGCCCCTGGGAGGGCGCACTAAGCACAGATACGCAGTATTTT. Translating gives CASSPWEGALSTDTQYF.

The rearrangement uses TRBV28 and TRBJ2-3, with a tentative D call TRBD2 (5 bases). V was shortened by 4 bases and J by 1 base, with 12 bases between the two germline ends. The germline V gene has CDR1 MDHEN and CDR2 SYDVKM. The CDR3 is made up of 15 amino acids. The DNA of the CDR3 is TGTGCCAGCAGTTCGATTTCCGGGGGCACAGATACGCAGTATTTT. Translation gives CASSSISGGTDTQYF.

The chain joins TRBV12-5 to TRBJ2-3, with D possibly matching TRBD2 (6 bases). The germline CDR1 and CDR2 sequences are LGHNT and FRNRAP. V was shortened by 1 base and J by 3 bases, with 8 bases between the two germline ends. The CDR3 consists of 14 residues. The CDR3 bases are TGTGCTAGTGGTTTGGGGCGGGGTACAGATACGCAGTATTTT. Its protein is CASGLGRGTDTQYF.

The chain is built from TRBV29-1 and TRBJ1-1; the match to TRBD1 covers 7 bases. Germline V lookup: CDR1 SQVTM, CDR2 ANQGSEA. CDR3 length equals 10 residues. V gave up 6 bases and J gave up 11 bases; unmatched junction bases: 6. In DNA, the CDR3 is TGCAGCGTCGGGGACAGTCGGGCTTTCTTT. Its translation: CSVGDSRAFF.

This clone is a singleton in its sample. This chain links TRBV6-5 with TRBJ1-3, with a weak D call TRBD1 (5 bases). Germline V gives CDR1 MNHEY, CDR2 SVGAGI. The CDR3 is made up of 14 amino acids. The germline V and J ends were trimmed by 6 bases and 5 bases, with 14 bases remaining between them. The CDR3 spells CASRPEGVRNTIYF. Written as DNA, the CDR3 is TGTGCCAGCAGGCCCGAAGGGGTCCGAAACACCATATATTTT.

V and J are TRBV6-1 and TRBJ1-2; the D gene is possibly TRBD1 (5 bases). The CDR3 is made up of 18 amino acids. Germline V gives CDR1 MNHNS, CDR2 SASEGT. The ends were cut back, 2 bases at V and 4 bases at J, with 23 bases in the middle. The CDR3 loop is CASSERFSVRAPSYGYTF. The CDR3 coding sequence is TGTGCCAGCAGTGAAAGATTCTCCGTCAGGGCCCCATCCTATGGCTACACCTTC.

This clone was seen more than once but under ten times. This sequence joins TRBV7-9 and TRBJ2-1, with D unclear. The germline gives CDR1 SEHNR, CDR2 FQNEAQ (reference sequence). This CDR3 spans 15 amino acids. The V end lost 4 bases, the J end lost 7 bases, and 17 bases lay between the germline ends. CDR3 sequence: CASSSGPNLRNEQFF. The CDR3 DNA follows: TGTGCCAGCAGCTCCGGCCCGAACTTGAGGAATGAGCAGTTCTTC.

The chain joins TRBV6-5 to TRBJ1-6, with D possibly matching TRBD1 (6 bases). This CDR3 is 15 amino acids long. V was trimmed by 5 bases and J by 2 bases, leaving 10 bases between them. Germline CDR1 reads MNHEY; CDR2 reads SVGAGI. As DNA, the CDR3 is TGTGCCAGCAGTCTGGACAGAACCTATAATTCACCCCTCCACTTT. Translated, it gives CASSLDRTYNSPLHF.

This sequence joins TRBV9 and TRBJ2-1; 8 nucleotides agree with TRBD2. Losses at the gene ends were 0 bases for V and 0 bases for J; bases not matched to a gene: 8. CDR1 is SGDLS and CDR2 is YYNGEE in the germline V gene. There are 18 residues in the CDR3. The CDR3, as DNA: TGTGCCAGCAGCGTAGCTAGCGGGTCGGCCTCCTCCTACAATGAGCAGTTCTTC. Amino acids: CASSVASGSASSYNEQFF.

The CDR3 loop reads CAIRVGSGGDEQFF. The CDR3 DNA reads TGTGCCATCAGGGTCGGGAGCGGGGGTGATGAGCAGTTCTTC. The rearrangement uses TRBV10-3 and TRBJ2-1; 8 positions agree with TRBD2. V lost 6 bases and J lost 8; bases outside the gene matches: 9. CDR1 ENHRY and CDR2 SYGVKD come from the germline V gene. CDR3 size: 14 residues.

The chain carries TRBV15 and TRBJ2-7; 8 bases align to TRBD1. V lost 6 bases, J lost 5 bases, and 6 bases stayed unmatched. The germline V gene has CDR1 LNHNV and CDR2 YYDKDF (reference sequence). The CDR3 has 13 residues. The CDR3 loop reads CATRQTGVNEQYV. In DNA form, the CDR3 reads TGTGCCACCAGACAGACAGGGGTGAACGAGCAGTACGTC.

The CDR3 DNA follows: TGTGCCAGCGCGGGACAGGGTAATGAAAAACTGTTTTTT. Translating it yields CASAGQGNEKLFF. V usage is TRBV18 and J usage is TRBJ1-4; 9 bases match TRBD1. J gave up 4 bases and V 8 bases, and 2 bases lay outside the gene matches. The CDR3 has 13 residues. The V gene's germline CDR1 is KGHSH and CDR2 LQKENI.

This clone was observed a few times. This sequence joins TRBV11-2 and TRBJ1-3, with 9 bases fitting TRBD1. After removal of 0 bases from V and 6 bases from J, the junction contained 9 bases not matched to a gene. Germline V gene data show CDR1 as SGHAT and CDR2 as FQNNGV. CDR3 length: 17 amino acids. CDR3 coding DNA: TGTGCCAGCAGCTTAGAAGGGACAGGGAGACTTGAAAACACCATATATTTT. Translated, it gives CASSLEGTGRLENTIYF.

The CDR3 here is CASSNFYSNQPQHF. CDR3 nucleotide sequence: TGTGCCAGCAGTAACTTCTATAGCAATCAGCCCCAGCATTTT. The rearrangement links TRBV27 to TRBJ1-5, with unresolved D. From germline, CDR1 is MNHEY and CDR2 SMNVEV (reference sequence). V was pared by 5 bases and J by 0 bases, with 8 bases between. This CDR3 spans 14 amino acids.

The V and J genes are TRBV10-3 and TRBJ1-5; D ambiguous. Germline V gives CDR1 ENHRY, CDR2 SYGVKD. The CDR3 runs 13 residues. Trimming removed 0 bases at V and 7 bases at J, with 7 bases between. DNA for the CDR3: TGTGCCATCAGTGAGTCCTCGGGGCAGCCCCAGCATTTT. It codes for CAISESSGQPQHF.

This chain connects TRBV2 to TRBJ2-1; 13 positions match TRBD2. This CDR3 contains 18 residues. CDR1 is SNHLY and CDR2 is FYNNEI in the germline V gene. V lost 6 bases, J lost 5 bases, and 13 bases stayed unmatched. The CDR3 bases are TGTGCCAGCAGCCCGGGACTAGCGGGGCCCTACATCGACAATGAGCAGTTCTTC. It codes for CASSPGLAGPYIDNEQFF.